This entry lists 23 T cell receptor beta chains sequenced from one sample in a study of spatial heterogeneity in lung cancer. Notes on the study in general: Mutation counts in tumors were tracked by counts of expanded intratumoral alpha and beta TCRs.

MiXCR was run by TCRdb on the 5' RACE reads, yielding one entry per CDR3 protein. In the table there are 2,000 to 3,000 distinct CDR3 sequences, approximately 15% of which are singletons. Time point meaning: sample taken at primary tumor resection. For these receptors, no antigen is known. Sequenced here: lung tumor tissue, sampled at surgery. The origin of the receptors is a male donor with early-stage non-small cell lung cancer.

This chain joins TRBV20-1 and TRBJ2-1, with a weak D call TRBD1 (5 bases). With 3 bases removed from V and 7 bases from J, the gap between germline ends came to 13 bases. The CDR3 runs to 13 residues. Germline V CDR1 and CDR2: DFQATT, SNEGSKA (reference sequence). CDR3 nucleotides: TGCAGTGCTAGGAGTCAGCCAGGGAATGAGCAGTTCTTC. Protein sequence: CSARSQPGNEQFF.

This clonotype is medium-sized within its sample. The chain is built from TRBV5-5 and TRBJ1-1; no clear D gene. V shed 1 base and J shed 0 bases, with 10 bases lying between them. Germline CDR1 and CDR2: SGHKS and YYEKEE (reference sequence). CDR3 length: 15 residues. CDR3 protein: CASSLSWRMNTEAFF. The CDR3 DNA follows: TGTGCCAGCAGCTTGTCTTGGCGGATGAACACTGAAGCTTTCTTT.

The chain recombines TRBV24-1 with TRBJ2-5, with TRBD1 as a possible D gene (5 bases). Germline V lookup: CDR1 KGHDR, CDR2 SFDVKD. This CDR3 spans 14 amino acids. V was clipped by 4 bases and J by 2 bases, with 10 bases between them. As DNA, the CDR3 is TGTGCCACCAGTGAGTCACAGGAACAAGAGACCCAGTACTTC. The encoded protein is CATSESQEQETQYF.

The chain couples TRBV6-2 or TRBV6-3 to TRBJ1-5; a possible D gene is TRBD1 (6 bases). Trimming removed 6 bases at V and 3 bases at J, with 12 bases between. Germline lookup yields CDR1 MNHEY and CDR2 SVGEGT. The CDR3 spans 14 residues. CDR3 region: CASSWGGNNQPQHF. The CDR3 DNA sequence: TGTGCCAGCAGCTGGGGGGGCAACAATCAGCCCCAGCATTTT.

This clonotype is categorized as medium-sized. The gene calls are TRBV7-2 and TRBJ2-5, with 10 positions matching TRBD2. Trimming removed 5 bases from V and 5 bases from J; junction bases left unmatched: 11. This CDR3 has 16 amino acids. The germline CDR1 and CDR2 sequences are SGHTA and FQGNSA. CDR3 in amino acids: CASSRGPSGGSETQYF. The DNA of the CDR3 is TGTGCCAGCAGCCGCGGACCTAGCGGGGGTTCGGAGACCCAGTACTTC.

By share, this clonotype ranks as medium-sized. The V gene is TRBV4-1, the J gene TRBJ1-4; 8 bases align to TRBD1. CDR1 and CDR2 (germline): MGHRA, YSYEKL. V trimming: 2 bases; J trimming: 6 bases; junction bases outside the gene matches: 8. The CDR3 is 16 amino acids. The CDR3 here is CASSQSTGQGDEKLFF. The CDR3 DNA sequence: TGCGCCAGCAGCCAATCCACCGGACAGGGAGATGAAAAACTGTTTTTT.

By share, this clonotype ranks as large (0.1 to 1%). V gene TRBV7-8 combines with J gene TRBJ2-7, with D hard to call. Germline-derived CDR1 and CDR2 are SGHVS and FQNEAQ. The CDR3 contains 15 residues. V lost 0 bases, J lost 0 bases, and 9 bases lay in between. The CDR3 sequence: CASSLALGNSYEQYF. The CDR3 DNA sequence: TGTGCCAGCAGCTTAGCATTAGGGAACTCCTACGAGCAGTACTTC.

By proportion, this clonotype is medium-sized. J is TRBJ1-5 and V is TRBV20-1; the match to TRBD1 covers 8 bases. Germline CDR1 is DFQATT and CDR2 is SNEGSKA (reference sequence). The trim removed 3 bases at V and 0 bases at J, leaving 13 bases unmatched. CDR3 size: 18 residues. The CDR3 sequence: CSASILPGQEVSNQPQHF. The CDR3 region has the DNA TGCAGTGCTAGTATTTTACCGGGACAGGAAGTTAGCAATCAGCCCCAGCATTTT.

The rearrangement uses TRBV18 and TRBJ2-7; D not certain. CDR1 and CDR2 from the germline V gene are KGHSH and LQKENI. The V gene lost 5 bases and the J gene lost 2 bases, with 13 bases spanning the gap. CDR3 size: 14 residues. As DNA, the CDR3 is TGTGCCAGCTCATTGGCGGCGTTAACCTACGAGCAGTACTTC. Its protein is CASSLAALTYEQYF.

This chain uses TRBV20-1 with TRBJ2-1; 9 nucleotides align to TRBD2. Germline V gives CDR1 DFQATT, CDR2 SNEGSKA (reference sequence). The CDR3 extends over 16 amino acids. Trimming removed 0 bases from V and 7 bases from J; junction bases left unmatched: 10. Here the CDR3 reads CSARDPKKSGGNEQFF. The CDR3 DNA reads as TGCAGTGCTAGAGATCCGAAAAAGAGCGGGGGGAATGAGCAGTTCTTC.

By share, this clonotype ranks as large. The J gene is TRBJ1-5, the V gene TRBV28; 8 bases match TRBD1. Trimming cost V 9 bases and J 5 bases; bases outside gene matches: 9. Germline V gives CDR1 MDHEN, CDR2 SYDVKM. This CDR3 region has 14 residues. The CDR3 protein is CASTWDRIYQPQHF. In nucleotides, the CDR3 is TGTGCCAGTACTTGGGACAGGATATATCAGCCCCAGCATTTT.

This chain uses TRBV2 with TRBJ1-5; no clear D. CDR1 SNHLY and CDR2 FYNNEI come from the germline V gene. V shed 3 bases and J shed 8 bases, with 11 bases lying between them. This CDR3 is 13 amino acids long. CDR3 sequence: CASSEARSEPQHF. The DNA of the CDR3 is TGTGCCAGCAGTGAGGCCCGCAGCGAGCCCCAGCATTTT.

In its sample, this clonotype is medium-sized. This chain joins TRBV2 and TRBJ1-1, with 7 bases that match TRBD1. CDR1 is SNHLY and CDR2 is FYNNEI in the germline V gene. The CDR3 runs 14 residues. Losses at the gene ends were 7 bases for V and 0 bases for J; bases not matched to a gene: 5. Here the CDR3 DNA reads TGTGCCAGCATGGGTGACAGGGTGAACACTGAAGCTTTCTTT. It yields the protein CASMGDRVNTEAFF.

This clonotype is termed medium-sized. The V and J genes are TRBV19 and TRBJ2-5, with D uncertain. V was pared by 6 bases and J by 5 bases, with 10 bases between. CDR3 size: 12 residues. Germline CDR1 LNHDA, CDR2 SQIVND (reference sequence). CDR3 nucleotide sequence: TGTGCCAGTAGCATCGGTCGTGAGACCCAGTACTTC. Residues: CASSIGRETQYF.

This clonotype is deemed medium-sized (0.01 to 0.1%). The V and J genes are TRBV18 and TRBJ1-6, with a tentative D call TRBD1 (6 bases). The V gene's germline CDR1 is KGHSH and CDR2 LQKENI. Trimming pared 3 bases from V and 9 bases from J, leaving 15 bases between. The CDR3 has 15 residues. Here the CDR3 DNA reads TGTGCCAGCTCACCGAAAGAGGACAGTTCTTCACCCCTCCACTTT. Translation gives CASSPKEDSSSPLHF.

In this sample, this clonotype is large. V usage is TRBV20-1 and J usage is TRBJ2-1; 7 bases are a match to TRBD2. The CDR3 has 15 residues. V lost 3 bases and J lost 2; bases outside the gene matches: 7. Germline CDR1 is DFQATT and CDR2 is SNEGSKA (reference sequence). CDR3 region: CSARARTSPYNEQFF. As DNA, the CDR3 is TGCAGTGCTAGGGCCCGGACTAGTCCCTACAATGAGCAGTTCTTC.

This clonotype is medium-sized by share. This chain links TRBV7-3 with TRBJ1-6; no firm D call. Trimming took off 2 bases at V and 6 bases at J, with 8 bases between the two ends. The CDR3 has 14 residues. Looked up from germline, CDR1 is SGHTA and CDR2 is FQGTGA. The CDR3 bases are TGTGCCAGCAGCTTACTAGGGAGTAATTCACCCCTCCACTTT. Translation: CASSLLGSNSPLHF. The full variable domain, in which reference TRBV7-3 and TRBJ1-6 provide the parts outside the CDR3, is GAGVSQTPSNKVTEKGKYVELRCDPISGHTALYWYRQSLGQGPEFLIYFQGTGAADDSGLPNDRFFAVRPEGSVSTLKIQRTERGDSAVYLCASSLLGSNSPLHFGNGTRLTVT.

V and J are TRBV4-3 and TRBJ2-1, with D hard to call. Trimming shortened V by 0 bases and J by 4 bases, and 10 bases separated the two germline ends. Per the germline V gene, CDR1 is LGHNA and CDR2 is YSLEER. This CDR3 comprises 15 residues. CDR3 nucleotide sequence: TGCGCCAGCAGCCAAGATGGGAACCGGTACAATGAGCAGTTCTTC. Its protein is CASSQDGNRYNEQFF.

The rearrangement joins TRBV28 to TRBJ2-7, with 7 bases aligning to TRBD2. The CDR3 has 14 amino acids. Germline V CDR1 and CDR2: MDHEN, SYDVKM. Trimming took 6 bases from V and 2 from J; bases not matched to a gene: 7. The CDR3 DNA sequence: TGTGCCAGCAGCCTAACTAGCGTACCCTACGAGCAGTACTTC. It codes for CASSLTSVPYEQYF.

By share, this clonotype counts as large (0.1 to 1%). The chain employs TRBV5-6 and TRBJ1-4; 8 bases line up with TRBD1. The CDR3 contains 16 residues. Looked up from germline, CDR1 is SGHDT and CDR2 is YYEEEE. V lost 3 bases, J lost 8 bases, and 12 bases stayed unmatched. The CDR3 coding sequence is TGTGCCAGCAGCTCGGCCCCAGGGGGCTTTCGGGAAAAACTGTTTTTT. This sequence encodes CASSSAPGGFREKLFF.

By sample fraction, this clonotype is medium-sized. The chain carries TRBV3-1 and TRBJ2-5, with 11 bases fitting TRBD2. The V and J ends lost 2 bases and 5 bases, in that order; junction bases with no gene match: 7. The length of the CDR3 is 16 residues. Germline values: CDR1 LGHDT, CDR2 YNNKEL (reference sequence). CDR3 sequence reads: CASSQLFLAGGETQYF. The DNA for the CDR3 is TGTGCCAGCAGCCAACTCTTCCTAGCGGGGGGTGAGACCCAGTACTTC.

As DNA, the CDR3 is TGTGCCATCACAAGGACTAGCGAGGGAGATACGCAGTATTTT. Encoded protein: CAITRTSEGDTQYF. This sequence joins TRBV10-3 and TRBJ2-3, with 9 bases that match TRBD2. From germline, CDR1 is ENHRY and CDR2 SYGVKD. CDR3 length: 14 residues. J gave up 5 bases and V 7 bases, and 7 bases lay outside the gene matches.

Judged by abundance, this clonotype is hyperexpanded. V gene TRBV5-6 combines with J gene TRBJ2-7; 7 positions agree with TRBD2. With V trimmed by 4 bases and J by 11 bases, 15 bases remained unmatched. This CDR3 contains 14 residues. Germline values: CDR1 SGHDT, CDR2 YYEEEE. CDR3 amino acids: CASSGGEVTVEEYF. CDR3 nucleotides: TGTGCCAGCAGCGGGGGGGAGGTAACGGTGGAGGAGTACTTC.